What follows are 28 T cell receptor beta chains derived from one specimen sequenced in a study of blood T cell repertoires in COVID-19. Here immunoSEQ multiplex PCR was the method, and the copy in TCRdb shows in-frame clones only, minus some. Of 150,000 to 200,000 clones in the sample, around nine tenths were seen once. Specimen: peripheral blood. All receptors derive from a man aged 35-49 years with active or convalescent COVID-19.

The V and J genes are TRBV27 and TRBJ2-4; 7 bases align to TRBD2. CDR1 MNHEY and CDR2 SMNVEV come from the germline V gene (reference sequence). The CDR3 is 13 amino acids. V shed 4 bases and J 7 bases; nucleotides not matched to a gene: 4. CDR3 bases: TGTGCCAGCAGTTCCTCGGGGGGTAACATTCAGTACTTC. Translation gives CASSSSGGNIQYF.

The rearrangement joins TRBV28 to TRBJ1-3, with D tentatively TRBD1 (5 bases). CDR1 and CDR2 (germline): MDHEN, SYDVKM. V shed 5 bases and J shed 0 bases, with 11 bases lying between them. This CDR3 region has 15 residues. CDR3 in DNA: TGTGCCAGCAGTCCCGGGACTATCTCTGGAAACACCATATATTTT. This sequence encodes CASSPGTISGNTIYF.

V usage is TRBV28 and J usage is TRBJ1-2; D uncertain. This CDR3 region has 12 residues. V was shortened by 6 bases and J by 3 bases, with 8 bases between the two germline ends. Germline lookup yields CDR1 MDHEN and CDR2 SYDVKM. The CDR3 sequence: CASSSEDYGYTF. The CDR3 bases are TGTGCCAGCAGCTCCGAGGACTATGGCTACACCTTC.

This chain uses TRBV4-1 with TRBJ2-7; 7 positions agree with TRBD1. V lost 0 bases to trimming and J lost 9 bases; unmatched junction nucleotides: 11. Germline loops: CDR1 MGHRA, CDR2 YSYEKL. The CDR3 has 15 amino acids. CDR3 in amino acids: CASSQDPLTGMGQYF. Written as DNA, the CDR3 is TGCGCCAGCAGCCAAGACCCCTTGACAGGGATGGGGCAGTACTTC.

This clone was detected only a few times. The chain recombines TRBV3-1 (or the pseudogene TRBV3-2) with TRBJ1-1; D not resolved. The V and J ends lost 4 bases and 8 bases respectively, with 14 bases between them. CDR3 length equals 13 residues. The V gene's germline CDR1 is LGHDT and CDR2 YNNKEL (reference sequence). The CDR3 sequence: CASSPGGGWEAFF. Here the CDR3 DNA reads TGTGCCAGCAGCCCAGGAGGAGGTTGGGAAGCTTTCTTT.

The chain recombines TRBV5-8 with TRBJ1-6, with a tentative D call TRBD1 (6 bases). CDR3 size: 14 residues. V lost 8 bases to trimming and J lost 6 bases, with 15 bases between them. Germline lookup yields CDR1 SGHTS and CDR2 YDEGEE. The CDR3 region has the DNA TGTGCCAGGAGACGACGACAGGCTAATTCACCCCTCCACTTT. It translates to CARRRRQANSPLHF.

This chain uses TRBV27 with TRBJ2-2; 9 nucleotides match TRBD2. J was trimmed by 3 bases and V by 4 bases; bases with no gene match: 9. Germline loops: CDR1 MNHEY, CDR2 SMNVEV (reference sequence). This CDR3 spans 17 amino acids. The CDR3 bases are TGTGCCAGCAGTTCCGCCTTAGCGGGGGTTTACACCGGGGAGCTGTTTTTT. Residues: CASSSALAGVYTGELFF.

The genes are TRBV14 and TRBJ1-1; 7 nucleotides line up with TRBD1. V lost 4 bases, J lost 5 bases, and 7 bases stayed unmatched. Per germline, CDR1 SGHDN and CDR2 FVKESK. The CDR3 loop spans 14 amino acids. Here the CDR3 DNA reads TGTGCCAGCAGCCGGAACAGGGGTGGGACTGAAGCTTTCTTT. Amino acid sequence: CASSRNRGGTEAFF.

The rearrangement uses TRBV3-1 (or the pseudogene TRBV3-2) and TRBJ1-1; TRBD1 is a possible D gene (5 bases). Trimming removed 4 bases from V and 4 bases from J, with 7 bases in between. The CDR3 is 12 amino acids. Germline assignment: CDR1 LGHDT and CDR2 YNNKEL (reference sequence). The CDR3 nucleotides are TGTGCCAGCAGCCCAGGGTCCACTGAAGCTTTCTTT. Encoded protein: CASSPGSTEAFF.

V usage is TRBV28 and J usage is TRBJ2-7; the D gene is possibly TRBD2 (5 bases). V was shortened by 6 bases and J by 5 bases, with 20 bases between the two germline ends. The CDR3 contains 15 residues. CDR1 and CDR2 from the germline V gene are MDHEN and SYDVKM. The CDR3 spells CASSLLALERNEQYF. In DNA, the CDR3 is TGTGCCAGCAGCCTCCTAGCCCTCGAAAGAAACGAGCAGTACTTC.

The gene calls are TRBV4-3 and TRBJ1-5; no reliable D call. The V and J ends lost 5 bases and 6 bases respectively, with 11 bases between them. There are 13 residues in the CDR3. Looked up from germline, CDR1 is LGHNA and CDR2 is YSLEER. CDR3 sequence (DNA): TGCGCCAGCAGCACGGGGAGGACTCAGCCCCAGCATTTT. Its protein product is CASSTGRTQPQHF.

The chain employs TRBV7-3 and TRBJ1-6, with D possibly being TRBD1 (5 bases). CDR1 is SGHTA, CDR2 FQGTGA, per germline. V was shortened by 5 bases and J by 8 bases, with 10 bases between the two germline ends. The CDR3 has 13 amino acids. The CDR3 DNA sequence: TGTGCCAGCAGCCCAACAGGTTATTCACCCCTCCACTTT. This gives the protein CASSPTGYSPLHF.

The chain has TRBV5-8 and TRBJ2-7; D possibly corresponds to TRBD2 (6 bases). V lost 4 bases and J 0 bases, leaving 14 bases between the germline ends. This CDR3 has 15 residues. CDR1 and CDR2 from the germline V gene are SGHTS and YDEGEE. The CDR3 here is CASSGRTGSSYEQYF. The CDR3 bases are TGTGCCAGCAGCGGCCGGACCGGGAGCTCCTACGAGCAGTACTTC.

This rearrangement joins TRBV6-2 or TRBV6-3 to TRBJ1-2; the match to TRBD1 covers 7 bases. From germline, CDR1 is MNHEY and CDR2 SVGEGT. The CDR3 totals 13 residues. V trimming: 6 bases; J trimming: 4 bases; junction bases outside the gene matches: 5. CDR3 loop: CASSRQGSYGYTF. The CDR3 DNA is TGTGCCAGCAGCCGACAGGGAAGCTATGGCTACACCTTC.

The chain couples TRBV5-4 to TRBJ2-5; 9 nucleotides line up with TRBD1. Germline V gives CDR1 SGHNT, CDR2 YYREEE (reference sequence). V lost 1 base and J lost 7; bases outside the gene matches: 11. There are 16 residues in the CDR3. The CDR3: CASSLNRGLKGATQYF. CDR3 in DNA: TGTGCCAGCAGCTTGAACAGGGGGCTAAAAGGAGCGACCCAGTACTTC. Looking up the rest from reference TRBV5-4 and TRBJ2-5 gives the full variable domain: ETGVTQSPTHLIKTRGQQVTLRCSSQSGHNTVSWYQQALGQGPQFIFQYYREEENGRGNFPPRFSGLQFPNYSSELNVNALELDDSALYLCASSLNRGLKGATQYFGPGTRLLVL.

The chain carries TRBV4-1 and TRBJ2-1, with TRBD2 matching 7 bases. The ends lost 8 bases at V and 6 bases at J; junction bases unmatched: 1. CDR1 and CDR2 from the germline V gene are MGHRA and YSYEKL. The length of the CDR3 is 11 residues. The chain's CDR3 is CASERGNEQFF. The DNA of the CDR3 is TGCGCCAGCGAGCGGGGCAATGAGCAGTTCTTC.

The chain uses TRBV5-1 and TRBJ2-6; D is ambiguous. V was clipped by 0 bases and J by 0 bases, with 10 bases between them. The CDR3 is 17 amino acids. Looked up from germline, CDR1 is SGHRS and CDR2 is YFSETQ. The CDR3 protein is CASSLGQPSSGANVLTF. CDR3 nucleotide sequence: TGCGCCAGCAGCTTGGGGCAGCCTAGCTCTGGGGCCAACGTCCTGACTTTC.

The chain has TRBV5-4 and TRBJ1-2, with D possibly TRBD1 on 5 matching bases. Germline CDR1 reads SGHNT; CDR2 reads YYREEE (reference sequence). This CDR3 region has 13 residues. V lost 6 bases and J 7 bases, leaving 16 bases between the germline ends. The CDR3 bases are TGTGCCAGCACCGTCATCGGGGGGACTGGCTACACCTTC. It encodes CASTVIGGTGYTF.

The genes are TRBV9 and TRBJ1-1; D is uncertain. With 0 bases removed from V and 1 base from J, the gap between germline ends came to 7 bases. Germline V gene sequence: CDR1 SGDLS, CDR2 YYNGEE. The CDR3 sequence is 14 residues long. The CDR3 region has the DNA TGTGCCAGCAGCGTAGACGCGGGGAACACTGAAGCTTTCTTT. Residues: CASSVDAGNTEAFF.

Note on this clone: The same CDR3 also results from other DNA sequences found in this sample. This chain uses TRBV14 with TRBJ1-2, with D tentatively TRBD1 (6 bases). The V gene lost 6 bases and the J gene lost 3 bases, with 11 bases spanning the gap. This CDR3 is 13 amino acids long. Germline V CDR1 and CDR2: SGHDN, FVKESK. The CDR3 here is CASSQDSYYGYTF. The CDR3 bases are TGTGCCAGCAGTCAGGACAGTTACTATGGCTACACCTTC. Complete variable domain (other parts from reference TRBV14 and TRBJ1-2): EAGVTQFPSHSVIEKGQTVTLRCDPISGHDNLYWYRRVMGKEIKFLLHFVKESKQDESGMPNNRFLAERTGGTYSTLKVQPAELEDSGVYFCASSQDSYYGYTFGSGTRLTVV.

The genes are TRBV6-6 and TRBJ2-7; TRBD1 matches at 9 bases. CDR1 is MNHNY, CDR2 SVGAGI, per germline (reference sequence). The CDR3 sequence is 16 residues long. Unmatched junction bases numbered 14, after V lost 8 bases and J lost 3 bases. This CDR3 is CASRRQGVPGNYEQYF. The CDR3 region has the DNA TGTGCCAGCCGACGACAGGGGGTCCCCGGAAACTACGAGCAGTACTTC.

The chain couples TRBV6-5 to TRBJ1-5, with D possibly being TRBD1 (6 bases). The CDR3 is 14 amino acids. The germline CDR1 and CDR2 sequences are MNHEY and SVGAGI. V was shortened by 5 bases and J by 2 bases, with 10 bases between the two germline ends. The CDR3 reads CASSQGSGNQPQHF. In DNA form, the CDR3 reads TGTGCCAGCAGTCAGGGGAGCGGCAATCAGCCCCAGCATTTT.

The V call is TRBV2, the J call TRBJ1-6; D gene unclear. The CDR3 is made up of 11 amino acids. V was trimmed by 6 bases and J by 7 bases, leaving 4 bases between them. CDR1 is SNHLY, CDR2 FYNNEI, per germline. The DNA for the CDR3 is TGTGCCAGCAGGCGGAATTCACCCCTCCACTTT. This encodes CASRRNSPLHF.

The chain joins TRBV27 to TRBJ2-7; 8 nucleotides line up with TRBD1. The CDR3 length is 16 residues. V was clipped by 5 bases and J by 5 bases; unmatched bases: 14. Germline CDR1 is MNHEY and CDR2 is SMNVEV (reference sequence). CDR3 in DNA: TGTGCCAGCAGTCCCTCTCCGCGCAGGGGGCAAAACGAGCAGTACTTC. Its protein product is CASSPSPRRGQNEQYF.

The V call is TRBV13, the J call TRBJ1-4, with D uncertain. The V end was cut by 5 bases, the J end by 7 bases, with 14 bases between. This CDR3 is built from 14 residues. Germline V gives CDR1 PRHDT, CDR2 FYEKMQ (reference sequence). DNA of the CDR3: TGTGCCAGCAGCCTGAAGATGGCAGGTGAAAAACTGTTTTTT. This sequence encodes CASSLKMAGEKLFF.

V is TRBV5-5 and J is TRBJ1-2, with D perhaps TRBD1 (6 bases). CDR3 length equals 15 residues. Deletions cut 4 bases from V and 7 bases from J, with 20 bases between. Germline lookup yields CDR1 SGHKS and CDR2 YYEKEE (reference sequence). In DNA form, the CDR3 reads TGTGCCAGCAGCCCCCCACAGGGCGAAGGAGCTGGCTACACCTTC. Amino acids: CASSPPQGEGAGYTF.

This chain links TRBV2 with TRBJ1-5, with D possibly matching TRBD1 (5 bases). There are 15 residues in the CDR3. CDR1 and CDR2 from the germline V gene are SNHLY and FYNNEI. Trimming stripped 5 bases from V and 3 bases from J, with 14 bases between. CDR3 nucleotides: TGTGCCAGCAGTCAAGAAGGACACCTCAATCAGCCCCAGCATTTT. It encodes CASSQEGHLNQPQHF.

The chain recombines TRBV10-2 with TRBJ2-3; D is perhaps TRBD2 (6 bases). Germline values: CDR1 WSHSY, CDR2 SAAADI. The CDR3 is 14 amino acids. V lost 3 bases, J lost 6 bases, and 13 bases lay in between. CDR3 residues: CASSEAGGVDTQYF. For the CDR3, the DNA is TGCGCCAGCAGTGAAGCGGGCGGGGTCGATACGCAGTATTTT.